Listed here are 28 T cell receptor beta chains from one sample, sequenced in a study of cytomegalovirus exposure and HLA in healthy donors. PCR used 60 Vbeta primers and 13 Jbeta primers. Assay: immunoSEQ multiplex PCR; the TCRdb copy retains only in-frame clones and omits some. The listing contains 65,000 to 95,000 clones. What was sequenced was PBMCs. Receptors originate from a man under 40 in good health and CMV-seronegative.

The chain employs TRBV5-4 and TRBJ1-2; 9 nucleotides align to TRBD1. The trim removed 2 bases at V and 4 bases at J, leaving 3 bases unmatched. The CDR3 consists of 14 residues. CDR1 and CDR2 (germline): SGHNT, YYREEE (reference sequence). CDR3 region: CASSFTGGSYGYTF. For the CDR3, the DNA is TGTGCCAGCAGCTTCACAGGGGGCAGCTATGGCTACACCTTC.

V usage is TRBV15 and J usage is TRBJ1-2; TRBD1 might be the D (5 bases). There are 18 residues in the CDR3. Per the germline V gene, CDR1 is LNHNV and CDR2 is YYDKDF (reference sequence). With 0 bases removed from V and 7 bases from J, the gap between germline ends came to 24 bases. CDR3 sequence reads: CATSRDPLGISGDGGYTF. The DNA of the CDR3 is TGTGCCACCAGCAGAGATCCTCTGGGAATTTCGGGGGATGGTGGCTACACCTTC.

This rearrangement joins TRBV5-1 to TRBJ1-4, with TRBD1 identical over 7 bases. The CDR3 runs 16 residues. Germline V gene sequence: CDR1 SGHRS, CDR2 YFSETQ. V shed 4 bases, J shed 7 bases, and the junction held 13 bases outside the gene matches. The CDR3 coding sequence is TGCGCCAGCAGCCAAACTGCCCAGGGGGATGGTGAAAAACTGTTTTTT. Its protein is CASSQTAQGDGEKLFF.

DNA for the CDR3: TGTGCCAGTAGTCCCTCCAGGGGTACCGGGGAGCTGTTTTTT. This translates into CASSPSRGTGELFF. The chain recombines TRBV19 with TRBJ2-2, with D possibly being TRBD1 (6 bases). Germline CDR1 is LNHDA and CDR2 is SQIVND (reference sequence). The CDR3 extends over 14 amino acids. V gave up 5 bases and J gave up 5 bases, with 12 bases separating them.

J is TRBJ1-1 and V is TRBV6-5; 9 bases match TRBD1. The CDR3 loop spans 14 amino acids. Germline V gene lookup returns CDR1 MNHEY and CDR2 SVGAGI. The V and J ends lost 6 bases and 4 bases, in that order; junction bases with no gene match: 6. CDR3 region: CASSKNRGRTEAFF. CDR3 bases: TGTGCCAGCAGCAAGAACAGGGGGCGCACTGAAGCTTTCTTT.

This chain links TRBV9 with TRBJ2-7, with TRBD2 matching 12 bases. This CDR3 contains 14 residues. With V trimmed by 4 bases and J by 4 bases, 3 bases remained unmatched. Germline V CDR1 and CDR2: SGDLS, YYNGEE. The CDR3 sequence: CASSSGLAGYEQYF. As DNA, the CDR3 is TGTGCCAGCAGCTCCGGACTAGCGGGGTACGAGCAGTACTTC. The variable domain in full, completed from reference TRBV9 and TRBJ2-7, reads DSGVTQTPKHLITATGQRVTLRCSPRSGDLSVYWYQQSLDQGLQFLIQYYNGEERAKGNILERFSAQQFPDLHSELNLSSLELGDSALYFCASSSGLAGYEQYFGPGTRLTVT.

The chain couples TRBV10-3 to TRBJ1-2; D uncertain. The length of the CDR3 is 15 residues. CDR1 is ENHRY, CDR2 SYGVKD, per germline. Between the trimmed V and J ends, which lost 4 bases and 5 bases, there was a span of 17 bases. This CDR3 is CAISGAERVGYGYTF. CDR3 nucleotide sequence: TGTGCCATCAGTGGGGCGGAGAGGGTCGGGTATGGCTACACCTTC.

The CDR3 sequence: CASRRGQGRWQPQHF. DNA for the CDR3: TGTGCCAGCAGGAGGGGACAGGGGAGATGGCAGCCCCAGCATTTT. This chain joins TRBV6-1 and TRBJ1-5; 10 positions match TRBD1. The CDR3 has 15 amino acids. Germline trimming cut 6 bases from V and 7 bases from J; bases unmatched to any gene: 9. Germline assignment: CDR1 MNHNS and CDR2 SASEGT.

The chain employs TRBV6-1 and TRBJ2-7, with 9 bases matching TRBD2. This CDR3 is 13 amino acids long. The trim removed 6 bases at V and 5 bases at J, leaving 5 bases unmatched. CDR1 MNHNS and CDR2 SASEGT come from the germline V gene. The CDR3 region is CASRAGGFDEQYF. The CDR3 coding sequence is TGTGCCAGCAGAGCGGGAGGTTTCGACGAGCAGTACTTC.

The V call is TRBV7-9, the J call TRBJ2-7; D uncertain. V shed 5 bases and J shed 2 bases, with 4 bases lying between them. Germline-derived CDR1 and CDR2 are SEHNR and FQNEAQ (reference sequence). The CDR3 extends over 11 amino acids. As DNA, the CDR3 is TGTGCCAGCAGCCGGGCCTACGAGCAGTACTTC. Protein product: CASSRAYEQYF.

Notes on this clone: An end of the junction differs from the germline gene, which may be a read error. This chain links TRBV15 with TRBJ2-7; 7 bases align to TRBD1. The germline V gene has CDR1 LNHNV and CDR2 YYDKDF (reference sequence). The CDR3 length is 15 residues. The CDR3 spells CATSRDYRGAYEQYF. CDR3 coding DNA: TGTGCCACCAGCCGAGATTACAGGGGTGCCTACGAGCAGTACTTC.

J is TRBJ2-7 and V is TRBV6-5, with 7 bases fitting TRBD1. CDR1 and CDR2 from the germline V gene are MNHEY and SVGAGI. The CDR3 loop spans 16 amino acids. V gave up 2 bases and J gave up 3 bases; unmatched junction bases: 10. The CDR3 loop reads CASSYPTLTGIYEQYF. CDR3 nucleotides: TGTGCCAGCAGTTACCCGACACTGACAGGGATCTACGAGCAGTACTTC.

The chain carries TRBV7-3 and TRBJ1-1, with TRBD1 matching over 8 bases. Germline loops: CDR1 SGHTA, CDR2 FQGTGA. The CDR3 covers 13 residues. The V gene end was trimmed by 6 bases and the J gene end by 8 bases; junction bases not matched to a gene: 8. The CDR3 DNA follows: TGTGCCAGCAGACCAAACCAGGGGGCGGAAGCTTTCTTT. Translated, it gives CASRPNQGAEAFF.

This sequence joins TRBV6-5 and TRBJ1-2; D perhaps matches TRBD1 (5 bases). Per germline, CDR1 MNHEY and CDR2 SVGAGI. CDR3 size: 15 residues. Trimming removed 0 bases from V and 7 bases from J, with 15 bases in between. CDR3 sequence (DNA): TGTGCCAGCAGTTACTCGAACACAGGATTGAGTGGCTACACCTTC. It codes for CASSYSNTGLSGYTF.

This chain uses TRBV15 with TRBJ2-7; D is possibly TRBD2 (5 bases). V shed 0 bases and J shed 2 bases, with 20 bases lying between them. CDR1 is LNHNV, CDR2 YYDKDF, per germline (reference sequence). The CDR3 has 18 residues. CDR3 sequence (DNA): TGTGCCACCAGCAGAGACCCCTCCCAGTATGGGAGTCCCTACGAGCAGTACTTC. Translating it yields CATSRDPSQYGSPYEQYF.

This chain uses TRBV7-2 with TRBJ2-1; the D gene is possibly TRBD1 (5 bases). Germline V gene data show CDR1 as SGHTA and CDR2 as FQGNSA. V was cut by 5 bases and J by 6 bases, with 23 bases left in between. This CDR3 is built from 17 residues. Here the CDR3 reads CASSERGGLNPSNEQFF. CDR3 nucleotide sequence: TGTGCCAGCAGCGAAAGGGGTGGGCTGAACCCTAGCAATGAGCAGTTCTTC. The variable domain in full, completed from reference TRBV7-2 and TRBJ2-1, reads GAGVSQSPSNKVTEKGKDVELRCDPISGHTALYWYRQSLGQGLEFLIYFQGNSAPDKSGLPSDRFSAERTGGSVSTLTIQRTQQEDSAVYLCASSERGGLNPSNEQFFGPGTRLTVL.

The chain combines TRBV6-1 with TRBJ2-2; the match to TRBD2 covers 7 bases. Losses at the gene ends were 4 bases for V and 7 bases for J; bases not matched to a gene: 9. The CDR3 spans 15 residues. CDR1 MNHNS and CDR2 SASEGT come from the germline V gene. CDR3 amino acids: CASSGGDYGSGELFF. CDR3 bases: TGTGCCAGCAGTGGAGGGGACTACGGAAGCGGGGAGCTGTTTTTT.

The chain joins TRBV7-2 to TRBJ2-2, with 9 bases lining up with TRBD2. V was clipped by 5 bases and J by 6 bases; unmatched bases: 13. Germline CDR1 and CDR2: SGHTA and FQGNSA. The CDR3 sequence is 17 residues long. The CDR3 protein is CASSPRWLAGVAGELFF. In DNA, the CDR3 is TGTGCCAGCAGCCCAAGATGGTTAGCGGGAGTGGCCGGGGAGCTGTTTTTT.

This CDR3 is CATSRGSGGGNTIYF. DNA for the CDR3: TGTGCCACCAGCAGAGGATCAGGGGGTGGAAACACCATATATTTT. The chain employs TRBV15 and TRBJ1-3, with 7 bases aligning to TRBD1. Germline-derived CDR1 and CDR2 are LNHNV and YYDKDF (reference sequence). The CDR3 is made up of 15 amino acids. The ends lost 1 base at V and 3 bases at J; junction bases unmatched: 3.

This sequence joins TRBV7-3 and TRBJ2-7; 9 bases line up with TRBD1. CDR3 length equals 13 residues. CDR1 is SGHTA and CDR2 is FQGTGA in the germline V gene. V gave up 0 bases and J gave up 7 bases; unmatched junction bases: 1. In DNA, the CDR3 is TGTGCCAGCAGCTTAACGACAGGGGGGGAGCAGTACTTC. Its translation is CASSLTTGGEQYF.

The V gene is TRBV11-2, the J gene TRBJ2-7; the match to TRBD1 covers 7 bases. The germline gives CDR1 SGHAT, CDR2 FQNNGV. Trimming cost V 2 bases and J 6 bases; bases outside gene matches: 7. CDR3 length: 14 amino acids. The CDR3 is CASSLNLGGREQYF. In DNA form, the CDR3 reads TGTGCCAGCAGCTTAAATTTAGGGGGCCGCGAGCAGTACTTC.

The rearrangement links TRBV6-4 to TRBJ2-1, with 11 bases matching TRBD1. The CDR3 loop spans 15 amino acids. The ends lost 10 bases at V and 7 bases at J; junction bases unmatched: 12. CDR1 is MRHNA and CDR2 is SNTAGT in the germline V gene. The CDR3: CANTPGQGVSNEQFF. The CDR3 DNA sequence: TGTGCCAACACCCCGGGACAGGGGGTCTCGAATGAGCAGTTCTTC.

The CDR3 DNA reads TGTGCCAGTAGTATTGGTGGGAGTGACTATGGCTACACCTTC. Protein: CASSIGGSDYGYTF. The chain recombines TRBV19 with TRBJ1-2; D call uncertain. This CDR3 region has 14 residues. The germline V gene has CDR1 LNHDA and CDR2 SQIVND (reference sequence). V shed 3 bases and J shed 3 bases, with 11 bases lying between them.

The rearrangement uses TRBV20-1 and TRBJ2-7; tentative D call: TRBD1 (5 bases). The CDR3 extends over 11 amino acids. V shed 6 bases and J shed 3 bases, with 9 bases lying between them. The germline V gene encodes CDR1 DFQATT and CDR2 SNEGSKA (reference sequence). The CDR3 loop is CSAPRGYEQYF. CDR3 nucleotide sequence: TGCAGTGCCCCAAGGGGCTACGAGCAGTACTTC.

This rearrangement joins TRBV9 to TRBJ2-6, with 7 bases identical to TRBD1. Per the germline V gene, CDR1 is SGDLS and CDR2 is YYNGEE. This CDR3 comprises 17 residues. V gave up 4 bases and J gave up 0 bases; unmatched junction bases: 7. The DNA for the CDR3 is TGTGCCAGCAGCTCATGGACAGGAAGCTCTGGGGCCAACGTCCTGACTTTC. This codes for CASSSWTGSSGANVLTF.

CDR3 DNA sequence: TGTGCCAGCAGCCTTTTCGGGACTAGCGGACACAATGAGCAGTTCTTC. This encodes CASSLFGTSGHNEQFF. This chain uses TRBV9 with TRBJ2-1; 11 bases map to TRBD2. CDR1 is SGDLS, CDR2 YYNGEE, per germline. This CDR3 is built from 16 residues. Germline trimming cut 4 bases from V and 5 bases from J; bases unmatched to any gene: 8.

This chain connects TRBV4-1 to TRBJ2-5; 8 bases are a match to TRBD1. Germline trimming cut 2 bases from V and 5 bases from J; bases unmatched to any gene: 16. The CDR3 consists of 18 residues. Looked up from germline, CDR1 is MGHRA and CDR2 is YSYEKL. DNA of the CDR3: TGCGCCAGCAGCCAACTCGCAGGGCAGGGGGCCTTCCCTGAGACCCAGTACTTC. Its translation is CASSQLAGQGAFPETQYF.

The V gene is TRBV14, the J gene TRBJ1-4, with 8 bases lining up with TRBD1. The germline gives CDR1 SGHDN, CDR2 FVKESK. This CDR3 is 16 amino acids long. The ends lost 0 bases at V and 8 bases at J; junction bases unmatched: 8. The CDR3 sequence: CASSQDEGQDPEKLFF. CDR3 in DNA: TGTGCCAGCAGCCAAGACGAGGGACAGGACCCCGAAAAACTGTTTTTT.